This T cell receptor beta chain was obtained from a study of cytomegalovirus exposure and HLA in healthy donors. A remark on this clone: As yet, its antigen is unknown. One end of the junction does not line up with germline, which may come from a read error.

It was with 60 Vbeta and 13 Jbeta primers that the PCR ran. Data came from immunoSEQ multiplex PCR; TCRdb stores just in-frame clones and leaves some out. The table shows around 180,000 clones, with about 80% occurring only once. Study results and caveats: A classifier reportedly called cytomegalovirus status with high sensitivity and specificity. CMV serostatus was the only recorded immune exposure for donors. In an earlier analysis, about 87% or about 30%: the productive usage of most TCR beta V segments. Based on reports, TCR beta sequences accurately predicted HLA-A and HLA-B alleles for most subjects.

Sequenced input: PBMCs. The receptor was derived from a woman under 30 in good health and CMV-seropositive.

CDR3 coding DNA: TGTGCCAGCAGCTTCGTCGGGACAGGGGGCCGCGAGCGGTACTTC. It translates to CASSFVGTGGRERYF. The rearrangement uses TRBV5-6 and TRBJ2-7, with 12 bases that match TRBD1. The CDR3 has 15 amino acids. The germline gives CDR1 SGHDT, CDR2 YYEEEE.